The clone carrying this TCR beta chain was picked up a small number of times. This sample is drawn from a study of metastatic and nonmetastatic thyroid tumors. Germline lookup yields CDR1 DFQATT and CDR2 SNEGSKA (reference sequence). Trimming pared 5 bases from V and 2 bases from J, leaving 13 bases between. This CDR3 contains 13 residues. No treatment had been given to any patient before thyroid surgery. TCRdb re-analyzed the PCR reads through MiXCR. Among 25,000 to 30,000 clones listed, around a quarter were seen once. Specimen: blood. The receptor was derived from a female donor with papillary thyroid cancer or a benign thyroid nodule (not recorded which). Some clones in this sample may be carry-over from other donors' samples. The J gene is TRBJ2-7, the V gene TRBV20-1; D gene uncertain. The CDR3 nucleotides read TGCAGTGCTGAGACTGGGTGGCCCTACGAGCAGTACTTC. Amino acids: CSAETGWPYEQYF.